These 7 T cell receptor beta chains came from one sample sequenced in a study of cytomegalovirus exposure and HLA in healthy donors. This PCR relied on a set of 60 Vbeta primers and 13 Jbeta primers. Assay: immunoSEQ multiplex PCR; the TCRdb copy retains only in-frame clones and omits some. The sample consists of about 200,000 clones, 70% to 90% of them appearing once. The source material was PBMCs. The receptor source for this set is a man aged 30-40 years in good health and CMV-seronegative.

This clone was detected a few times. The gene calls are TRBV10-3 and TRBJ1-1; 7 bases match TRBD1. V lost 2 bases to trimming and J lost 5 bases; unmatched junction nucleotides: 5. Germline V gene sequence: CDR1 ENHRY, CDR2 SYGVKD. The length of the CDR3 is 14 residues. The CDR3 protein is CAISEGQGETEAFF. The CDR3 bases are TGTGCCATCAGTGAGGGCCAGGGGGAGACTGAAGCTTTCTTT.

V gene TRBV5-1 combines with J gene TRBJ1-2; no reliable D call. The CDR3 length is 13 residues. Germline CDR1 reads SGHRS; CDR2 reads YFSETQ. Deletions cut 1 base from V and 6 bases from J, with 10 bases between. The CDR3 reads CASSLQVLDGYTF. DNA of the CDR3: TGCGCCAGCAGCTTGCAGGTTTTAGATGGCTACACCTTC. Together with reference TRBV5-1 and TRBJ1-2, the CDR3 gives the full variable domain: KAGVTQTPRYLIKTRGQQVTLSCSPISGHRSVSWYQQTPGQGLQFLFEYFSETQRNKGNFPGRFSGRQFSNSRSEMNVSTLELGDSALYLCASSLQVLDGYTFGSGTRLTVV.

The chain recombines TRBV11-1 with TRBJ2-7; 9 bases map to TRBD1. This CDR3 is built from 17 residues. The germline gives CDR1 SGHAT, CDR2 FQDESV (reference sequence). With V trimmed by 5 bases and J by 2 bases, 13 bases remained unmatched. CDR3 DNA: TGTGCCAGCAGCCTAACCGGGACAGGGTTGGGGACCTACGAGCAGTACTTC. Translation: CASSLTGTGLGTYEQYF.

V is TRBV5-1 and J is TRBJ1-1; possible D gene TRBD1, 5 bases. The CDR3 has 14 residues. The V and J ends lost 0 bases and 10 bases respectively, with 16 bases between them. Germline-derived CDR1 and CDR2 are SGHRS and YFSETQ. The CDR3 DNA reads TGCGCCAGCAGCTTGGAGGGGTTTGGGGTGGGAGCTTTCTTT. Its translation: CASSLEGFGVGAFF.

A few counts support this clone. Mismatch with germline at one junction end may stem from a read error. Other DNA sequences within the sample encode an identical CDR3. The genes are TRBV5-4 and TRBJ2-7, with 8 bases lining up with TRBD1. Germline V CDR1 and CDR2: SGHNT, YYREEE (reference sequence). The CDR3 consists of 13 residues. CDR3 sequence reads: CASSLDRDYEQYF. CDR3 DNA sequence: TGTGCCAGCAGTTTGGACAGGGACTACGAGCAGTACTTC.

Only a few counts were recorded for this clone. This chain connects TRBV4-1 to TRBJ2-5; 11 bases agree with TRBD2. The length of the CDR3 is 15 residues. V was clipped by 4 bases and J by 3 bases; unmatched bases: 4. The germline V gene encodes CDR1 MGHRA and CDR2 YSYEKL. CDR3 loop: CASSLVAGGEETQYF. CDR3 nucleotide sequence: TGCGCCAGCAGCCTGGTAGCGGGGGGGGAAGAGACCCAGTACTTC.

V is TRBV28 and J is TRBJ1-4; D is unclear. V lost 5 bases and J lost 4, with 26 bases in between. The CDR3 is made up of 19 amino acids. Per germline, CDR1 MDHEN and CDR2 SYDVKM. CDR3 DNA: TGTGCCAGCAGTGTCTGGGAGTTGGGATCCGATCCTGGTAATGAAAAACTGTTTTTT. Protein: CASSVWELGSDPGNEKLFF.